Listed below are T cell receptor beta chains from one sample, sequenced in a study of cytotoxic CD8 clonotypes in ibrutinib-treated CLL. The assay was immunoSEQ multiplex PCR, and TCRdb's table has in-frame clones only and misses some. Of under 200,000 clones listed, roughly four fifths are singletons. The specimen comprised PBMCs, sampled after 12 months of ibrutinib treatment. Receptor source: a human donor with chronic lymphocytic leukemia. The CDR3 runs from the conserved cysteine through the conserved F or W. The order of the fields is clone size, D gene, J gene, V gene, CDR3 DNA, CDR3 protein. A D gene is named only where the DNA matches it firmly. Not every row has a clone size; where given, it reads once, few, many or a size class.

-,TRBD1,TRBJ2-5,TRBV29-1,TGCAGCGTTGTACAGGGGCAAGAGACCCAGTACTTC,CSVVQGQETQYF
-,TRBD1,TRBJ2-2,TRBV11-3,TGTGCCAGCAGCCAGGGACAGGGGGATGGCGGGGAGCTGTTTTTT,CASSQGQGDGGELFF
-,-,TRBJ1-5,TRBV6-5,TGTGCCAGCAGTTATGCCGGGGGGGCGCATCAGCCCCAGCATTTT,CASSYAGGAHQPQHF
-,-,TRBJ2-7,TRBV20-1,TGCAGTGCTAGCCACGAGCAGTACTTC,CSASHEQYF
-,-,TRBJ1-5,TRBV28,TGTGCCAGCAGTTTGGTCGGGGTTGCAAATCAGCCCCAGCATTTT,CASSLVGVANQPQHF
-,-,TRBJ2-1,TRBV6-1,TGTGCCAGCAGTAACTACCGGGAGAGGAACAATGAGCAGTTCTTC,CASSNYRERNNEQFF
-,-,TRBJ1-4,TRBV4-2,TGTGCCAGCAGCCAAGTATTATCCGCTGTAACAGGGAGATTCTGGGAGCGGCTGTTTTTT,CASSQVLSAVTGRFWERLFF
many,-,TRBJ1-5,TRBV30,TGTGCCTGGAGTGACGGGAATCAGCCCCAGCATTTT,CAWSDGNQPQHF
-,TRBD1,TRBJ2-2,TRBV4-3,TGCGCCAGCAGCCGGGACAGGGCCACCGGGGAGCTGTTTTTT,CASSRDRATGELFF
few,-,TRBJ1-1,TRBV15,TGTGCCACCAGCACCTATAGGGACACTGAAGCTTTCTTT,CATSTYRDTEAFF
-,-,TRBJ2-7,TRBV28,TGTGCCAGCAGTAGTGGTTGGGGCATCACCTACGAGCAGTACTTC,CASSSGWGITYEQYF
-,-,TRBJ2-1,TRBV6-1,TGTGCCACCACTAGGAGCTCCTACAATGAGCAGTTCTTC,CATTRSSYNEQFF
once,-,TRBJ2-3,TRBV10-3,TGTGCCACCGAAAGCACAGATACGCAGTATTTT,CATESTDTQYF
-,TRBD2,TRBJ2-1,TRBV15,TGTGCCACCAGCTTACCTAGGGGACTAGCGGGAGGAAGGGAGCAGTTCTTC,CATSLPRGLAGGREQFF
-,-,TRBJ1-5,TRBV6-5,TGTGCCAGCAGTACGGGTAGAGCGGGCAATCAGCCCCAGCATTTT,CASSTGRAGNQPQHF
-,-,TRBJ1-2,TRBV18,TGTGCCAGCTCACCACCGGGCAGGACTAACTATGGCTACACCTTC,CASSPPGRTNYGYTF
-,-,TRBJ1-4,TRBV7-7,TGTGCTAGCAGCTCGTTTCCTGGACAAGGAAAACTGTTTTTT,CASSSFPGQGKLFF
-,-,TRBJ1-1,TRBV6-5,TGTGCCAGCAGTTACCAGGCGGGGAGGGCGCAAGCTTTCTTT,CASSYQAGRAQAFF
few,-,TRBJ2-2,TRBV6-6,TGTGCCAGCAGTAGGGCCCAGGGGCGCACCGGGGAGCTGTTTTTT,CASSRAQGRTGELFF
-,-,TRBJ1-6,TRBV4-1,TGCGCCAGCAGCGTAAGGGGGTCACCCCTCCACTTT,CASSVRGSPLHF
-,-,TRBJ1-1,TRBV19,TGTGCCAGTAAGGCAGGGATGAACACTGAAGCTTTCTTT,CASKAGMNTEAFF
few,TRBD1,TRBJ1-1,TRBV29-1,TGCAGCGTTGCGCGGCAGGGGGCGCAAGCTTTCTTT,CSVARQGAQAFF
once,-,TRBJ2-1,TRBV28,TGTGCCAGCAGTTTTATCGGAAATGAGCAGTTCTTC,CASSFIGNEQFF
-,-,TRBJ2-1,TRBV9,TGTGCCAGCAGCGTAGGGACGGCCAATGAGCAGTTCTTC,CASSVGTANEQFF
once,TRBD1,TRBJ1-4,TRBV30,TGTGCCTGGGGCCTACCAGGGGGCTTGGGTGAAAAACTGTTTTTT,CAWGLPGGLGEKLFF
-,-,TRBJ2-7,TRBV7-2,TGTGCCAGCAGCTCGACCTCCTACGAGCAGTACTTC,CASSSTSYEQYF
few,TRBD2,TRBJ2-3,TRBV5-6,TGTGCCAGCAGCTTGGGGCGGGGGTCCACAGATACGCAGTATTTT,CASSLGRGSTDTQYF
-,TRBD2,TRBJ2-1,TRBV5-1,TGCGCCAGCAGCTTGTCAGGAGCTAGCGGGAACCGGAATGAGCAGTTCTTC,CASSLSGASGNRNEQFF
-,-,TRBJ1-1,TRBV29-1,TGCAGCGTCGGGTATGGCTTCAACACTGAAGCTTTCTTT,CSVGYGFNTEAFF
-,-,TRBJ1-1,TRBV27,TGTGCCAGCAGTTTCGGCGGGGGCTCGGGCACTGAAGCTTTCTTT,CASSFGGGSGTEAFF
-,-,TRBJ1-5,TRBV5-1,TGCGCCAGCAGCTTGGAGGGGGGCTTCTTTCAGCCCCAGCATTTT,CASSLEGGFFQPQHF
-,TRBD1,TRBJ2-2,TRBV7-7,TGTGCCAGCAGTCGGACAGGAGACACCGGGGAGCTGTTTTTT,CASSRTGDTGELFF
-,TRBD2,TRBJ2-7,TRBV7-2,TGTGCCAGCAGCTCTAGCGGGAACTACGAGCAGTACTTC,CASSSSGNYEQYF
-,-,TRBJ2-7,TRBV5-5,TGTGCCAGCAGCTTTGCAGGAACTGTCTACGAGCAGTACTTC,CASSFAGTVYEQYF
-,-,TRBJ1-1,TRBV6-5,TGTGCCAGCAGCCCCGGGACTGAAGCTTTCTTT,CASSPGTEAFF
-,-,TRBJ1-5,TRBV27,TGTGCCAGCAGTTTGGGACTACTTAGCAATCAGCCCCAGCATTTT,CASSLGLLSNQPQHF
-,-,TRBJ2-1,TRBV27,TGTGCCAGCAGTTTTAGGTCAACCACTCTGGAGCAGTTCTTC,CASSFRSTTLEQFF
-,-,TRBJ1-1,TRBV18,TGTGCCAGCTCACCACCGCAGGCACTAAATGAAGCTTTCTTT,CASSPPQALNEAFF
-,-,TRBJ1-2,TRBV6-5,TGTGCCAGCAGTTACTCGAAAACAGGGATGGACTATGGCTACACCTTC,CASSYSKTGMDYGYTF